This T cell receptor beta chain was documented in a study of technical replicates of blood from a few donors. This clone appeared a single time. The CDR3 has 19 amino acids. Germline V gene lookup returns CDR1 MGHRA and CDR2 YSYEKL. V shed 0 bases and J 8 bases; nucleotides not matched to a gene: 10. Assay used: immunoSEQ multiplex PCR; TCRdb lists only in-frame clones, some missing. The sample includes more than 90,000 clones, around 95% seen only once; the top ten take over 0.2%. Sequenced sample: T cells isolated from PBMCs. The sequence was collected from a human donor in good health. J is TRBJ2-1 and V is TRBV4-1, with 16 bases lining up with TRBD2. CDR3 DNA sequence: TGCGCCAGCAGCCAAGATGGGACTAGCGGGAGGGCCGACTGGGATGAGCAGTTCTTC. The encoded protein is CASSQDGTSGRADWDEQFF.